The T cell receptor beta chain under discussion was sequenced for a study of blood T cell repertoires in COVID-19. Across the whole study: From T cells, B-cell-depleted T cells, or PBMCs came the material, which was cDNA or gDNA.

The V end was cut by 2 bases, the J end by 4 bases, with 11 bases between. Germline CDR1 and CDR2: SGHVS and FNYEAQ. The CDR3 is made up of 15 amino acids. Clones were sequenced by immunoSEQ multiplex PCR, and TCRdb holds only the in-frame ones, with some missing. The table shows about 140,000 clones, with roughly 80% occurring only once. This chain connects TRBV7-6 to TRBJ1-4; tentatively, D is TRBD1 (5 bases). This sequence originates from a human donor in a cohort sampled during active COVID-19. Sequencing used peripheral blood. The CDR3 loop is CASSLQGLNNEKLFF. The CDR3 DNA sequence: TGTGCCAGCAGCTTACAGGGTTTAAATAATGAAAAACTGTTTTTT.